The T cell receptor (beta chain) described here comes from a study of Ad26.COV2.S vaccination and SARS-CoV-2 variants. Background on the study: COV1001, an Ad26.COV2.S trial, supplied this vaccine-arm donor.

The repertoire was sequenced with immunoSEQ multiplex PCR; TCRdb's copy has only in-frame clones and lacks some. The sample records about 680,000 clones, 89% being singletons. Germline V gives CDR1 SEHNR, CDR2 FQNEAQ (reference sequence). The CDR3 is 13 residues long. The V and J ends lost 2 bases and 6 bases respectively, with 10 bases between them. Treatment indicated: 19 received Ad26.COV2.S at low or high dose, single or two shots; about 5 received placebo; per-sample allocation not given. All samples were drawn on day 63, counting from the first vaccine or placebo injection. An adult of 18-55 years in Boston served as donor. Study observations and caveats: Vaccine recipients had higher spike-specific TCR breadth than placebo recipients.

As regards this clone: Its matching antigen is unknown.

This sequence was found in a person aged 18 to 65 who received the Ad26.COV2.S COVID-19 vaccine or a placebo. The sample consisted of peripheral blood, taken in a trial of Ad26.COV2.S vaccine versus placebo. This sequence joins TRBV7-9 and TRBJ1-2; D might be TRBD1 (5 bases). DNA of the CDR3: TGTGCCAGCAGCTTATCAGGGAGCAATGGCTACACCTTC. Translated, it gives CASSLSGSNGYTF.